The 27 T cell receptor beta chains given below trace back to one sample, sequenced in a study of T cell changes during pregnancy in multiple sclerosis. Sequenced by immunoSEQ multiplex PCR; TCRdb stores in-frame clones only, minus some. The sample consists of about 63,000 clones, approximately 93% of them appearing once. This specimen consisted of CD8+ T cells from peripheral blood mononuclear cells, obtained in the second trimester of pregnancy. The receptors were gathered from a female donor with multiple sclerosis, enrolled in a pregnancy study.

The chain is built from TRBV6-5 and TRBJ2-3, with 9 bases fitting TRBD2. This CDR3 is 14 amino acids long. Germline lookup yields CDR1 MNHEY and CDR2 SVGAGI. V gave up 4 bases and J gave up 1 base; unmatched junction bases: 0. The CDR3 loop is CASSWTSGTDTQYF. CDR3 sequence (DNA): TGTGCCAGCAGTTGGACTAGCGGCACAGATACGCAGTATTTT.

For the CDR3, the DNA is TGTGCCAGCAGCGAGGGAACTAGCGGCTACGAGCAGTACTTC. Translating gives CASSEGTSGYEQYF. The chain combines TRBV11-3 with TRBJ2-7; 8 bases agree with TRBD2. Germline CDR1 SGHNT, CDR2 YENEEA. J gave up 3 bases and V 5 bases, and 6 bases lay outside the gene matches. The CDR3 runs 14 residues.

The rearrangement joins TRBV5-5 to TRBJ1-2; TRBD1 aligns across 12 bases. Germline V CDR1 and CDR2: SGHKS, YYEKEE (reference sequence). The trim removed 1 base at V and 6 bases at J, leaving 4 bases unmatched. The CDR3 has 15 residues. The CDR3 nucleotides read TGTGCCAGCAGCTTGAGGGGACAGGGGGCAGATGGCTACACCTTC. It encodes CASSLRGQGADGYTF.

The chain uses TRBV19 and TRBJ2-1, with TRBD1 matching over 7 bases. This CDR3 region has 15 residues. The germline V gene encodes CDR1 LNHDA and CDR2 SQIVND (reference sequence). The junction had 3 bases not matched to a gene; V was cut back by 4 bases and J by 0 bases. Here the CDR3 reads CASSTTGNSYNEQFF. The DNA for the CDR3 is TGTGCCAGTAGTACGACAGGGAACTCCTACAATGAGCAGTTCTTC.

About this clone itself: In the same sample, other DNA sequences code for this CDR3. V usage is TRBV2 and J usage is TRBJ1-1; D remains unclear. V lost 3 bases to trimming and J lost 2 bases, with 4 bases between them. This CDR3 region has 12 residues. Germline V gene lookup returns CDR1 SNHLY and CDR2 FYNNEI. The DNA for the CDR3 is TGTGCCAGCAGTGACATTAACACTGAAGCTTTCTTT. Translating gives CASSDINTEAFF.

This chain uses TRBV6-5 with TRBJ2-5, with TRBD1 identical over 9 bases. V trimming: 5 bases; J trimming: 1 base; junction bases outside the gene matches: 2. Germline V gene data show CDR1 as MNHEY and CDR2 as SVGAGI. CDR3 size: 14 residues. The CDR3 loop reads CASSKGQGQETQYF. CDR3 nucleotide sequence: TGTGCCAGCAGTAAGGGACAGGGCCAAGAGACCCAGTACTTC.

This sequence joins TRBV4-3 and TRBJ2-7, with 10 nucleotides matching TRBD2. The V gene end was trimmed by 0 bases and the J gene end by 9 bases; junction bases not matched to a gene: 8. CDR1 is LGHNA, CDR2 YSLEER, per germline. This CDR3 is 15 amino acids long. This CDR3 reads CASSQDSSRLAGQYF. The CDR3 DNA follows: TGCGCCAGCAGCCAAGATAGTTCCAGACTAGCGGGGCAGTACTTC.

The rearrangement uses TRBV9 and TRBJ2-3, with unresolved D. CDR3 length equals 16 residues. Trimming stripped 3 bases from V and 4 bases from J, with 18 bases between. Per germline, CDR1 SGDLS and CDR2 YYNGEE. The CDR3 DNA is TGTGCCAGCAGCGAAATGGGCCCCGAGATGTCAGATACGCAGTATTTT. Its protein is CASSEMGPEMSDTQYF. The full variable domain, rest sourced from reference TRBV9 and TRBJ2-3, is DSGVTQTPKHLITATGQRVTLRCSPRSGDLSVYWYQQSLDQGLQFLIQYYNGEERAKGNILERFSAQQFPDLHSELNLSSLELGDSALYFCASSEMGPEMSDTQYFGPGTRLTVL.

The chain uses TRBV19 and TRBJ2-1; 7 bases map to TRBD2. V shed 3 bases, J shed 8 bases, and the junction held 13 bases outside the gene matches. Germline CDR1 reads LNHDA; CDR2 reads SQIVND (reference sequence). The CDR3 is made up of 16 amino acids. For the CDR3, the DNA is TGTGCCAGTAGTATGGGGCTAGCGGCCGGAATGGATGAGCAGTTCTTC. Translated, it gives CASSMGLAAGMDEQFF. The full variable domain, its missing parts supplied by reference TRBV19 and TRBJ2-1, is DGGITQSPKYLFRKEGQNVTLSCEQNLNHDAMYWYRQDPGQGLRLIYYSQIVNDFQKGDIAEGYSVSREKKESFPLTVTSAQKNPTAFYLCASSMGLAAGMDEQFFGPGTRLTVL.

This sequence joins TRBV6-5 and TRBJ2-7; 12 bases agree with TRBD1. This CDR3 is 14 amino acids long. The germline gives CDR1 MNHEY, CDR2 SVGAGI. V lost 4 bases to trimming and J lost 6 bases; unmatched junction nucleotides: 4. The CDR3 loop reads CASSLGQGAVEQYF. CDR3 nucleotides: TGTGCCAGCAGTTTGGGACAGGGGGCGGTCGAGCAGTACTTC.

The chain joins TRBV7-8 to TRBJ2-7, with 9 bases identical to TRBD2. Germline loops: CDR1 SGHVS, CDR2 FQNEAQ. The CDR3 totals 15 residues. V was pared by 4 bases and J by 3 bases, with 7 bases of the junction left unmatched. The CDR3 sequence is CASSYRLAASYEQYF. Written as DNA, the CDR3 is TGTGCCAGCAGCTACCGACTAGCGGCTAGCTACGAGCAGTACTTC.

The CDR3 nucleotides are TGTGCCAGCAGCGGACCGGGACAGGGGACTTACACCGGGGAGCTGTTTTTT. Its translation is CASSGPGQGTYTGELFF. The chain recombines TRBV5-6 with TRBJ2-2; 10 positions agree with TRBD1. Germline CDR1 and CDR2: SGHDT and YYEEEE. V gave up 4 bases and J gave up 3 bases; unmatched junction bases: 9. This CDR3 comprises 17 residues.

The chain couples TRBV7-7 to TRBJ2-5; 14 nucleotides agree with TRBD2. Looked up from germline, CDR1 is SSHAT and CDR2 is FNYEAQ (reference sequence). Losses at the gene ends were 5 bases for V and 3 bases for J; bases not matched to a gene: 11. The CDR3 spans 18 residues. CDR3 region: CASSPTSRTSGRKETQYF. The CDR3 DNA sequence: TGTGCCAGCAGCCCCACCTCCCGGACTAGCGGGAGGAAAGAGACCCAGTACTTC. The full variable domain, completed using reference TRBV7-7 and TRBJ2-5, is GAGVSQSPRYKVTKRGQDVTLRCDPISSHATLYWYQQALGQGPEFLTYFNYEAQPDKSGLPSDRFSAERPEGSISTLTIQRTEQRDSAMYRCASSPTSRTSGRKETQYFGPGTRLLVL.

The chain combines TRBV19 with TRBJ2-7; weak D call: TRBD2 (5 bases). Germline V gene lookup returns CDR1 LNHDA and CDR2 SQIVND (reference sequence). This CDR3 region has 15 residues. Trimming pared 3 bases from V and 2 bases from J, leaving 14 bases between. CDR3 amino acids: CASSIAGRPTYEQYF. CDR3 nucleotides: TGTGCCAGTAGTATCGCGGGCAGACCAACCTACGAGCAGTACTTC.

V is TRBV30 and J is TRBJ2-7; 9 nucleotides line up with TRBD2. The ends lost 2 bases at V and 3 bases at J; junction bases unmatched: 5. CDR3 length equals 14 residues. Germline loops: CDR1 GTSNPN, CDR2 SVGIG (reference sequence). The CDR3 spells CAWSFSSGIYEQYF. The CDR3 DNA is TGTGCCTGGAGTTTTTCTAGCGGGATCTACGAGCAGTACTTC.

This chain links TRBV19 with TRBJ2-3, with 9 bases lining up with TRBD1. V gave up 5 bases and J gave up 6 bases; unmatched junction bases: 9. CDR1 is LNHDA, CDR2 SQIVND, per germline (reference sequence). This CDR3 has 15 residues. Here the CDR3 reads CASSLGQGLLDTQYF. CDR3 nucleotides: TGTGCCAGTAGTCTCGGACAGGGGCTGTTGGATACGCAGTATTTT.

The chain recombines TRBV11-2 with TRBJ1-1, with a possible D match to TRBD1 (5 bases). V lost 4 bases, J lost 7 bases, and 7 bases lay in between. The germline V gene encodes CDR1 SGHAT and CDR2 FQNNGV. This CDR3 comprises 11 residues. CDR3 sequence reads: CASSSGLEAFF. CDR3 nucleotide sequence: TGTGCCAGCAGCTCGGGACTTGAAGCTTTCTTT. The full variable domain, its missing parts supplied by reference TRBV11-2 and TRBJ1-1, is EAGVAQSPRYKIIEKRQSVAFWCNPISGHATLYWYQQILGQGPKLLIQFQNNGVVDDSQLPKDRFSAERLKGVDSTLKIQPAKLEDSAVYLCASSSGLEAFFGQGTRLTVV.

The chain links TRBV30 to TRBJ1-2; TRBD1 matches 7 bases. The germline CDR1 and CDR2 sequences are GTSNPN and SVGIG (reference sequence). The ends lost 4 bases at V and 3 bases at J; junction bases unmatched: 8. The CDR3 covers 14 residues. CDR3 in DNA: TGTGCCTGGATCGCAGGGGACAGATACTATGGCTACACCTTC. Its translation: CAWIAGDRYYGYTF.

Notes on this clone: Different DNA sequences within this sample yield the same CDR3. The chain recombines TRBV27 with TRBJ2-1; D unresolved. The CDR3 runs 15 residues. Trimming took off 2 bases at V and 0 bases at J, with 8 bases between the two ends. CDR1 MNHEY and CDR2 SMNVEV come from the germline V gene (reference sequence). CDR3 coding DNA: TGTGCCAGCAGTTTAAGCGCAAGCTCCTACAATGAGCAGTTCTTC. Its protein is CASSLSASSYNEQFF.

The rearrangement links TRBV7-8 to TRBJ1-5, with 10 nucleotides matching TRBD1. J lost 1 base, V lost 5 bases, and 8 bases had no gene match. Per germline, CDR1 SGHVS and CDR2 FQNEAQ. The CDR3 runs 17 residues. The CDR3 sequence is CASSTLPGQGSNQPQHF. CDR3 coding DNA: TGTGCCAGCAGCACCCTCCCGGGACAGGGGAGCAATCAGCCCCAGCATTTT.

The chain employs TRBV27 and TRBJ2-1; 11 bases line up with TRBD2. The germline V gene has CDR1 MNHEY and CDR2 SMNVEV (reference sequence). V lost 5 bases, J lost 5 bases, and 11 bases stayed unmatched. This CDR3 region has 17 residues. The CDR3 DNA reads as TGTGCCAGCAGTCCCTCCGGGACTAGCGGTGGGAACAATGAGCAGTTCTTC. Residues: CASSPSGTSGGNNEQFF.

The chain couples TRBV7-9 to TRBJ2-1; TRBD2 is a possible D gene (6 bases). The germline V gene encodes CDR1 SEHNR and CDR2 FQNEAQ (reference sequence). This CDR3 is 19 amino acids long. V was clipped by 2 bases and J by 0 bases, with 20 bases between them. CDR3 DNA sequence: TGTGCCAGCAGCTTATTAAGAGGTGGGGCGGGGACCTCCTACAATGAGCAGTTCTTC. It translates to CASSLLRGGAGTSYNEQFF. Filled out from reference TRBV7-9 and TRBJ2-1, the complete variable domain reads DTGVSQNPRHKITKRGQNVTFRCDPISEHNRLYWYRQTLGQGPEFLTYFQNEAQLEKSRLLSDRFSAERPKGSFSTLEIQRTEQGDSAMYLCASSLLRGGAGTSYNEQFFGPGTRLTVL.

The chain couples TRBV7-9 to TRBJ2-5; D remains ambiguous. This CDR3 contains 13 residues. V was shortened by 0 bases and J by 5 bases, with 7 bases between the two germline ends. Per the germline V gene, CDR1 is SEHNR and CDR2 is FQNEAQ (reference sequence). The CDR3 here is CASSLAPSETQYF. The CDR3 bases are TGTGCCAGCAGCTTAGCTCCGTCGGAGACCCAGTACTTC. Based on the CDR3 plus reference TRBV7-9 and TRBJ2-5, the full variable domain is DTGVSQNPRHKITKRGQNVTFRCDPISEHNRLYWYRQTLGQGPEFLTYFQNEAQLEKSRLLSDRFSAERPKGSFSTLEIQRTEQGDSAMYLCASSLAPSETQYFGPGTRLLVL.

The gene calls are TRBV7-4 and TRBJ2-3; 7 nucleotides match TRBD2. Germline CDR1 and CDR2: SGHVT and SQSDAQ. CDR3 length: 14 residues. The V gene end was trimmed by 8 bases and the J gene end by 1 base; junction bases not matched to a gene: 6. CDR3 in amino acids: CASALAACTDTQYF. CDR3 nucleotides: TGTGCCAGCGCTCTAGCGGCATGCACAGATACGCAGTATTTT.

Only a few counts were recorded for this clone. The chain recombines TRBV30 with TRBJ1-2, with 7 bases aligning to TRBD1. Per the germline V gene, CDR1 is GTSNPN and CDR2 is SVGIG (reference sequence). V dropped 4 bases and J dropped 1; count of bases not matched to a gene: 9. The CDR3 spans 15 residues. CDR3 in amino acids: CAWKADRAFNYGYTF. The CDR3 nucleotides read TGTGCCTGGAAGGCAGACAGGGCGTTTAACTATGGCTACACCTTC.

The V call is TRBV6-5, the J call TRBJ2-2; TRBD2 matches at 7 bases. The CDR3 runs 14 residues. From germline, CDR1 is MNHEY and CDR2 SVGAGI. The J segment lost 4 bases and the V segment lost 2 bases, leaving 1 base of the junction unmatched. The CDR3 spells CASSYTGGTGELFF. The CDR3 DNA reads TGTGCCAGCAGTTACACGGGAGGCACCGGGGAGCTGTTTTTT.

The gene calls are TRBV30 and TRBJ2-2; TRBD2 matches at 11 bases. This CDR3 spans 15 amino acids. Germline CDR1 is GTSNPN and CDR2 is SVGIG (reference sequence). With V trimmed by 5 bases and J by 1 base, 3 bases remained unmatched. The CDR3 sequence: CAWVGTSGNTGELFF. In DNA form, the CDR3 reads TGTGCCTGGGTCGGGACTAGCGGGAACACCGGGGAGCTGTTTTTT.